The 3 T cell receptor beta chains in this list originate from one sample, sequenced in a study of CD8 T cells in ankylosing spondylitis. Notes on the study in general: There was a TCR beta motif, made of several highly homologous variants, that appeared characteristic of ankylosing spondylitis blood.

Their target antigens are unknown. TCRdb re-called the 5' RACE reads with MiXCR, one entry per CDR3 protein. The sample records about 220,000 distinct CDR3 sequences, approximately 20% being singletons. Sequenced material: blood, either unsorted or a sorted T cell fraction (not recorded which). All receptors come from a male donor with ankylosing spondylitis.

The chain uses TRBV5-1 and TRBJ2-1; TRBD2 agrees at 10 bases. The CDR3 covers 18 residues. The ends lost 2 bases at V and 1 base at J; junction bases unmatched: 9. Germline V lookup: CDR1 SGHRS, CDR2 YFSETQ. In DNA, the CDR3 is TGCGCCAGCAGCTTCCATCAAGAACTAGCGGGATCCTACAATGAGCAGTTCTTC. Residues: CASSFHQELAGSYNEQFF.

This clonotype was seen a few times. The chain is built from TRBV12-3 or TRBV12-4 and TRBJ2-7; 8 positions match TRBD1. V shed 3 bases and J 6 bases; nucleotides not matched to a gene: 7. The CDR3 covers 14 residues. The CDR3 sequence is CASSLETGVGEQYF. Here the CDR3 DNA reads TGTGCCAGCAGTTTGGAGACAGGGGTCGGCGAGCAGTACTTC.

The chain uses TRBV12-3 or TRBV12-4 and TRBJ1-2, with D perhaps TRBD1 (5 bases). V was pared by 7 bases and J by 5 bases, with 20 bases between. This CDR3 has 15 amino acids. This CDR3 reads CASTPRDEGRYGYTF. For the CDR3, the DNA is TGTGCCAGCACGCCGAGGGACGAGGGGAGATATGGCTACACCTTC.